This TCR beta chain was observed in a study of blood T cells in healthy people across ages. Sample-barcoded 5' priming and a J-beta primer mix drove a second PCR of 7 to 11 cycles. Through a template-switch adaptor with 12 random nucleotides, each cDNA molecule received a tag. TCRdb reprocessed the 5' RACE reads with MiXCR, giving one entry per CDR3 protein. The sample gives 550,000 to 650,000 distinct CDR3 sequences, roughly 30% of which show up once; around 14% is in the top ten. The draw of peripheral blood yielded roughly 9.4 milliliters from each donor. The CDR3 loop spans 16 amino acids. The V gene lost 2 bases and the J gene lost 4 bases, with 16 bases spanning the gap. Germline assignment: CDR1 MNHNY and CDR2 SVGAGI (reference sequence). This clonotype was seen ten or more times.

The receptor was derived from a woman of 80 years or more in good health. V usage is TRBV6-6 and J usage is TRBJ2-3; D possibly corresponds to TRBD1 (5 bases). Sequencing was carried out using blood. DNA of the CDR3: TGTGCCAGCAGTTACGTTGTAGGGGCGAGGTCAGATACGCAGTATTTT. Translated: CASSYVVGARSDTQYF.